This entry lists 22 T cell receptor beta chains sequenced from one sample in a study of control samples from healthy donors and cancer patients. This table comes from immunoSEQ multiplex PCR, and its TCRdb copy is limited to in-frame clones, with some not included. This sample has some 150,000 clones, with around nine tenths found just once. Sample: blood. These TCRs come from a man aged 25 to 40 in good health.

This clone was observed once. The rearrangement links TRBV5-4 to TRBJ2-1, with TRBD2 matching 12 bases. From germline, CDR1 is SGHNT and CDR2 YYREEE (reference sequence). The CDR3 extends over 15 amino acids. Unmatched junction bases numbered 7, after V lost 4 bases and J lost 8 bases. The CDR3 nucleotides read TGTGCCAGCAGCATTACTAGCGGGGGGTCGGATGAGCAGTTCTTC. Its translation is CASSITSGGSDEQFF. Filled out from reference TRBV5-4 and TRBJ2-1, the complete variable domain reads ETGVTQSPTHLIKTRGQQVTLRCSSQSGHNTVSWYQQALGQGPQFIFQYYREEENGRGNFPPRFSGLQFPNYSSELNVNALELDDSALYLCASSITSGGSDEQFFGPGTRLTVL.

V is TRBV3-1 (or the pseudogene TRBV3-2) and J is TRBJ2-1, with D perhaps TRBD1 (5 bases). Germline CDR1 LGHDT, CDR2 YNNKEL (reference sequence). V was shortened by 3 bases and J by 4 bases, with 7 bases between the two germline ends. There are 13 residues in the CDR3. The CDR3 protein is CASSHRQYNEQFF. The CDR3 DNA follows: TGTGCCAGCAGCCATAGACAGTACAATGAGCAGTTCTTC.

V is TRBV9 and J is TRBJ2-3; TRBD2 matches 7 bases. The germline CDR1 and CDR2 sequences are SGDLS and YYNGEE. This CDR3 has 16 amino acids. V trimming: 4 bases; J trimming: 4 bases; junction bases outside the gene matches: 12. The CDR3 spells CASSPRGGSTPDTQYF. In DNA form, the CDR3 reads TGTGCCAGCAGCCCCCGAGGCGGGAGTACGCCAGATACGCAGTATTTT. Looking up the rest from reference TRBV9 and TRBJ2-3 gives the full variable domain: DSGVTQTPKHLITATGQRVTLRCSPRSGDLSVYWYQQSLDQGLQFLIQYYNGEERAKGNILERFSAQQFPDLHSELNLSSLELGDSALYFCASSPRGGSTPDTQYFGPGTRLTVL.

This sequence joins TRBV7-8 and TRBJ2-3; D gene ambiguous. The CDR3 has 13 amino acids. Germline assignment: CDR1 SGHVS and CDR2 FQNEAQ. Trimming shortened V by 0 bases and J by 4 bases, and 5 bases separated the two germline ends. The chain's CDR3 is CASSLAGSDTQYF. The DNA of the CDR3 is TGTGCCAGCAGCTTAGCGGGTTCAGATACGCAGTATTTT. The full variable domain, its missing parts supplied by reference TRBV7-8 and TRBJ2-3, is GAGVSQSPRYKVAKRGQDVALRCDPISGHVSLFWYQQALGQGPEFLTYFQNEAQLDKSGLPSDRFFAERPEGSVSTLKIQRTQQEDSAVYLCASSLAGSDTQYFGPGTRLTVL.

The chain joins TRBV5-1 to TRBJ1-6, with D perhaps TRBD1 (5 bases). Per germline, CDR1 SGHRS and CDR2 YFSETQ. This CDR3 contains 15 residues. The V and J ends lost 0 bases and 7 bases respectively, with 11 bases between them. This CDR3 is CASSLEGAGNSPLHF. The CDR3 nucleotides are TGCGCCAGCAGCTTGGAGGGAGCAGGGAATTCACCCCTCCACTTT.

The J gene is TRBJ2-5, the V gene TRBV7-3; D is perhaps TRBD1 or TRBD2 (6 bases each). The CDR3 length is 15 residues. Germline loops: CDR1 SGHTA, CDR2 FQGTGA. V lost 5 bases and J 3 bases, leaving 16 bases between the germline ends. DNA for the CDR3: TGTGCCAGCAGCCCATCCCATAGGGGGGAAGAGACCCAGTACTTC. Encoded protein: CASSPSHRGEETQYF.

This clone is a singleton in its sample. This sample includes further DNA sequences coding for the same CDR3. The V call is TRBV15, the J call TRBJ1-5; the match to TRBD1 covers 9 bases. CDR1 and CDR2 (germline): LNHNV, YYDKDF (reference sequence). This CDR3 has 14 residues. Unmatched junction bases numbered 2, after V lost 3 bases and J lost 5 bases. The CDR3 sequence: CATSRDRGYQPQHF. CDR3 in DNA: TGTGCCACCAGCAGGGACAGGGGTTATCAGCCCCAGCATTTT.

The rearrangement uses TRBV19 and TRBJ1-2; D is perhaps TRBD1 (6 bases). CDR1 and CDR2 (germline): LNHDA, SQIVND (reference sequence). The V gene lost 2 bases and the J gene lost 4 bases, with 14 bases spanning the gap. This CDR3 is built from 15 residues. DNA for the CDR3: TGTGCCAGTAGTATAACGATCACAGGGTTCTATGGCTACACCTTC. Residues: CASSITITGFYGYTF.

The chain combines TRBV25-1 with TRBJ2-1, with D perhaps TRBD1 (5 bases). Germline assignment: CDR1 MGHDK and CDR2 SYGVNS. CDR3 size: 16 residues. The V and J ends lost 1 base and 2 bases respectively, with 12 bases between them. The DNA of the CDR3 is TGTGCCAGCAGTGAATTTGATGGGGCTACCTACAATGAGCAGTTCTTC. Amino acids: CASSEFDGATYNEQFF.

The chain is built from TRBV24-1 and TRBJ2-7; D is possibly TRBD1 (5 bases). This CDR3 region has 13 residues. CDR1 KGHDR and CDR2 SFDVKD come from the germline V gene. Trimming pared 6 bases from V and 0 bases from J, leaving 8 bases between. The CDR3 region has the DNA TGTGCCACCAGTTCACAGGTCTCCTACGAGCAGTACTTC. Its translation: CATSSQVSYEQYF.

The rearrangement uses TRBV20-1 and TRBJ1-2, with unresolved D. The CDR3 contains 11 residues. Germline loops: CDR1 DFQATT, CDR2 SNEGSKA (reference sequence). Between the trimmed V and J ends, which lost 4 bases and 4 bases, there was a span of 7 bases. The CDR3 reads CSAKLGYGYTF. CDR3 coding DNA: TGCAGTGCTAAGTTGGGCTATGGCTACACCTTC.

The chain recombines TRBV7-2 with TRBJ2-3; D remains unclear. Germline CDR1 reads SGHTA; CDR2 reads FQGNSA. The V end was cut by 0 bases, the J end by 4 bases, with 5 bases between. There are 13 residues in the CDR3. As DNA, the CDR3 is TGTGCCAGCAGCTTAGCGAAAGCAGATACGCAGTATTTT. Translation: CASSLAKADTQYF.

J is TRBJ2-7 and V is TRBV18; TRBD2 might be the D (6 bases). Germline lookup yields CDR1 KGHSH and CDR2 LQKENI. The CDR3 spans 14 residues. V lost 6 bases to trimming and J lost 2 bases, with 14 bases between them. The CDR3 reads CASSKERAAYEQYF. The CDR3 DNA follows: TGTGCCAGCTCCAAGGAGCGGGCCGCCTACGAGCAGTACTTC. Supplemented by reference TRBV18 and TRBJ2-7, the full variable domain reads NAGVMQNPRHLVRRRGQEARLRCSPMKGHSHVYWYRQLPEEGLKFMVYLQKENIIDESGMPKERFSAEFPKEGPSILRIQQVVRGDSAAYFCASSKERAAYEQYFGPGTRLTVT.

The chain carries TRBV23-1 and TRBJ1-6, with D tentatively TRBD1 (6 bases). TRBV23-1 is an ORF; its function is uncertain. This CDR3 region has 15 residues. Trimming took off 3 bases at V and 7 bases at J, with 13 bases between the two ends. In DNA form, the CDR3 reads TGCGCCAGCAGTCACCCGGTGCAGGGGAATTCACCCCTCCACTTT. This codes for CASSHPVQGNSPLHF.

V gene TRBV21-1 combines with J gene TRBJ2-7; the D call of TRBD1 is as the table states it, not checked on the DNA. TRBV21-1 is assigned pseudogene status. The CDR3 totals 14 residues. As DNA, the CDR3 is TGTGCCAGCAGCAAAGAGTGCAGGGCCTACGAGCAGTACTTC. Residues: CASSKECRAYEQYF.

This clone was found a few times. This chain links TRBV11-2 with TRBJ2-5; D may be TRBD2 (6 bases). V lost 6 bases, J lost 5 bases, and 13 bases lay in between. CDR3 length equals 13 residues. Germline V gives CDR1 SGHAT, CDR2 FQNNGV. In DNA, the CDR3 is TGTGCCAGCAGTCTAGAGGCGGGGGAGACCCAGTACTTC. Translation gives CASSLEAGETQYF.

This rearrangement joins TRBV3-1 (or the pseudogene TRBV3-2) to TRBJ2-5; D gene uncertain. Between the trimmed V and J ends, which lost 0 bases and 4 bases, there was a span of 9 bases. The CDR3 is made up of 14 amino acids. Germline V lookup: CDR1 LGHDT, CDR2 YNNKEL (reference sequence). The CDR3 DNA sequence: TGTGCCAGCAGCCAAGACTTATGGGTAGAGACCCAGTACTTC. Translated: CASSQDLWVETQYF.

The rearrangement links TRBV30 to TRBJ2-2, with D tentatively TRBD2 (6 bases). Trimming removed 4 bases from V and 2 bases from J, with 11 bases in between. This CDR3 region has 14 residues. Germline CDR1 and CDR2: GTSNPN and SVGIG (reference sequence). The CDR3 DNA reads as TGTGCCTGGATCCAAGGACTAAACACCGGGGAGCTGTTTTTT. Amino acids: CAWIQGLNTGELFF.

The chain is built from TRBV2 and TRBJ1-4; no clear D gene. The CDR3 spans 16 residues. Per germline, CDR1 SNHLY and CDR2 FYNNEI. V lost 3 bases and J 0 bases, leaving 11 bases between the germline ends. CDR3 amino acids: CASSDSRKPTNEKLFF. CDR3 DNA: TGTGCCAGCAGTGATTCCAGGAAGCCAACTAATGAAAAACTGTTTTTT.

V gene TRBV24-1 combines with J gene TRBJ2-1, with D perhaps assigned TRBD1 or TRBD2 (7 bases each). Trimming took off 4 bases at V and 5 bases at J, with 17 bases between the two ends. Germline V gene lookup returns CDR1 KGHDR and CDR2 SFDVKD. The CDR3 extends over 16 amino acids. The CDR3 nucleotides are TGTGCCACCAGTGACATTACAGGGGAGGGAAACAATGAGCAGTTCTTC. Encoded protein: CATSDITGEGNNEQFF.

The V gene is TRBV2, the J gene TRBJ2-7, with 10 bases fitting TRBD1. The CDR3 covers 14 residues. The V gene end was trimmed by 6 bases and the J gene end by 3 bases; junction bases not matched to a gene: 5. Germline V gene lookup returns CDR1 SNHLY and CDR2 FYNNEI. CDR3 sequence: CASSLGTGVYEQYF. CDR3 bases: TGTGCCAGCAGCCTGGGGACAGGGGTCTACGAGCAGTACTTC.

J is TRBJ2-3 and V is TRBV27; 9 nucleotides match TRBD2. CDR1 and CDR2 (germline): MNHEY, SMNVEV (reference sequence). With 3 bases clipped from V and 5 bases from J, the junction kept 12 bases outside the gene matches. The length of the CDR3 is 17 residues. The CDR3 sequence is CASSFPSSGRRGDTQYF. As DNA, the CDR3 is TGTGCCAGCAGTTTTCCCTCAAGCGGGAGGCGGGGAGATACGCAGTATTTT.